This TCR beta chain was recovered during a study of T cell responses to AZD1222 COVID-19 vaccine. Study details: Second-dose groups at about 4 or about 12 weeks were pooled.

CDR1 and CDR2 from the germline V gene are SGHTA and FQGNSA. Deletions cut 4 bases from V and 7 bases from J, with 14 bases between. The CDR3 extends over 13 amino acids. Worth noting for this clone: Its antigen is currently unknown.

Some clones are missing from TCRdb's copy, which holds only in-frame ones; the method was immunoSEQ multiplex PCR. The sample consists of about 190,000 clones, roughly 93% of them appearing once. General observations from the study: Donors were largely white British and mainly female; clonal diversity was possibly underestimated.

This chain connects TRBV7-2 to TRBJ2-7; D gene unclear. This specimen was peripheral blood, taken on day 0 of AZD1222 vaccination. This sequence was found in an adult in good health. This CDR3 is CASSSRTVGEQYF. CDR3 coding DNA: TGTGCCAGCAGCTCCCGAACTGTGGGGGAGCAGTACTTC.